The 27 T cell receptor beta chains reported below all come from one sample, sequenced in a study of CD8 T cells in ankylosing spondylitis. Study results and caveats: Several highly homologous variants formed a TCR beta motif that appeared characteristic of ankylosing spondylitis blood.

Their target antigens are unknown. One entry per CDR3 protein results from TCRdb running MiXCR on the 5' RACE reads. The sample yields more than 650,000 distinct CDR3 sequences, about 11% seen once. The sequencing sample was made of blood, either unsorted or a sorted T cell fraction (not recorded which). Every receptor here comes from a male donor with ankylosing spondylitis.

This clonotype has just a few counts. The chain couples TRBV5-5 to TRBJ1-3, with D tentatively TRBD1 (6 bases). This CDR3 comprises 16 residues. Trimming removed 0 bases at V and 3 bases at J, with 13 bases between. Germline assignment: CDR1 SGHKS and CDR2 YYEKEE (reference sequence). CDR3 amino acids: CASSLVAGGVGNTIYF. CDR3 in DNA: TGTGCCAGCAGCTTGGTTGCGGGGGGCGTTGGAAACACCATATATTTT.

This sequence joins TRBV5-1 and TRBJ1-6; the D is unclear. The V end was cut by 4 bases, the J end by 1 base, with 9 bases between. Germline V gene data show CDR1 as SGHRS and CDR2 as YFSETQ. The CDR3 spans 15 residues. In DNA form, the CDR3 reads TGCGCCAGCAGCCGTGACCGGTCCTATAATTCACCCCTCCACTTT. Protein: CASSRDRSYNSPLHF.

The CDR3 DNA is TGCAGTGCTAGAGTCCAGGGGGCCGACACTGAAGCTTTCTTT. It specifies CSARVQGADTEAFF. The V and J genes are TRBV20-1 and TRBJ1-1, with TRBD1 matching over 8 bases. This CDR3 is 14 amino acids long. V dropped 1 base and J dropped 3; count of bases not matched to a gene: 4. The germline CDR1 and CDR2 sequences are DFQATT and SNEGSKA (reference sequence).

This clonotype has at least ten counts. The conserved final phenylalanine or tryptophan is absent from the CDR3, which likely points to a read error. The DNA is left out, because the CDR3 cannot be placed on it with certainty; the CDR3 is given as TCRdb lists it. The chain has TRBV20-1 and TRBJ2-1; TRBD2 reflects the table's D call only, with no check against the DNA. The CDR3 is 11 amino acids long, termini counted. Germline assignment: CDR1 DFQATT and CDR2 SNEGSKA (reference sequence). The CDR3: CSARSGTTRYG.

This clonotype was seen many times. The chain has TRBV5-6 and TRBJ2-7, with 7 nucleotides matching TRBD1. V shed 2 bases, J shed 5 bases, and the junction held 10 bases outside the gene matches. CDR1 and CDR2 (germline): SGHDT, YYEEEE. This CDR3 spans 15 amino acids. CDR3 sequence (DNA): TGTGCCAGCAGCTTAGGGGGCGCTAGCAGCCACGAGCAGTACTTC. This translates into CASSLGGASSHEQYF.

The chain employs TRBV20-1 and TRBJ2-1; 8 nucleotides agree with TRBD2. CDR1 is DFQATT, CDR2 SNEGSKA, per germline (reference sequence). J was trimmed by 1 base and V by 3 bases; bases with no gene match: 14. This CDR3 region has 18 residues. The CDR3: CSASMFLGSGASYNEQFF. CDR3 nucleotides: TGCAGTGCTAGTATGTTTCTAGGTAGCGGGGCGTCCTACAATGAGCAGTTCTTC.

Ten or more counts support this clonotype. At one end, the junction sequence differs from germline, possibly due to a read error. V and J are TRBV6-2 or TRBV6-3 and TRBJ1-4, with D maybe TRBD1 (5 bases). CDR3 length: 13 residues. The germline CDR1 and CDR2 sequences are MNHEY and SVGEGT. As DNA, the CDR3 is TGTGCCAGCGCTGGGACGTCTAACGAAAAACTGTTTTTT. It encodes CASAGTSNEKLFF.

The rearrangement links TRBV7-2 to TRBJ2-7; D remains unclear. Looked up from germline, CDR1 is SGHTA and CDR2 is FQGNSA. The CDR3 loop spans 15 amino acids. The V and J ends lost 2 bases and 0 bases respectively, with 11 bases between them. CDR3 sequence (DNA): TGTGCCAGCAGCTTAAGGTTCGGAGACTCCTACGAGCAGTACTTC. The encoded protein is CASSLRFGDSYEQYF.

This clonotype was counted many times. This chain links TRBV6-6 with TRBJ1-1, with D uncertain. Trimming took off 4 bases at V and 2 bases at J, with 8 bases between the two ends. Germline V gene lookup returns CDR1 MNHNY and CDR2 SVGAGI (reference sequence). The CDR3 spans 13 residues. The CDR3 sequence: CASSWALNTEAFF. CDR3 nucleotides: TGTGCCAGCAGTTGGGCCCTTAACACTGAAGCTTTCTTT.

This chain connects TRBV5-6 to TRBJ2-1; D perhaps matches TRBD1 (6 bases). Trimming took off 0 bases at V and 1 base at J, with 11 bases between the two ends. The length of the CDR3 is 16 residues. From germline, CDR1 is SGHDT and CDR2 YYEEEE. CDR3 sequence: CASSLAPQGSYNEQFF. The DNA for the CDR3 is TGTGCCAGCAGCTTGGCCCCACAGGGTTCCTACAATGAGCAGTTCTTC.

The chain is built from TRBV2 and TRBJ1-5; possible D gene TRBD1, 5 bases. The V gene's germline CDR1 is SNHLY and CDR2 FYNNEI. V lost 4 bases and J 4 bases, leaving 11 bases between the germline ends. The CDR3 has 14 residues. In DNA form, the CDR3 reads TGTGCCAGCAGTGTGTTTCAGGGTAATCAGCCCCAGCATTTT. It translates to CASSVFQGNQPQHF.

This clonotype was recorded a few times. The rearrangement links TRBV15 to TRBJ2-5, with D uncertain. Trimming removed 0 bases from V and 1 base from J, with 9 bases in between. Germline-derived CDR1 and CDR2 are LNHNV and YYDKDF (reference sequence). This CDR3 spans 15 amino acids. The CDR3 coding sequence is TGTGCCACCAGCAGAGATGGTGACTCCCAAGAGACCCAGTACTTC. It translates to CATSRDGDSQETQYF.

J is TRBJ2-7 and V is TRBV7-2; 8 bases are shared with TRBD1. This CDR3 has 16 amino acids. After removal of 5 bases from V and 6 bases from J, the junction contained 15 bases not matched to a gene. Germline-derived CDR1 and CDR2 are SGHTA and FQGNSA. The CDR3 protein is CASSPPGGARLLEQYF. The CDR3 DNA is TGTGCCAGCAGCCCACCAGGGGGCGCACGGCTACTCGAGCAGTACTTC.

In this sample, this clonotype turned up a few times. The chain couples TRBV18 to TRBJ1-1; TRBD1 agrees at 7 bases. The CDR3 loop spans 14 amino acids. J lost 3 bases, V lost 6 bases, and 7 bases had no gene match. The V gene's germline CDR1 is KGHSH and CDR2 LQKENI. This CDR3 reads CASSGQIEDTEAFF. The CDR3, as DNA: TGTGCCAGCTCGGGACAGATCGAGGACACTGAAGCTTTCTTT.

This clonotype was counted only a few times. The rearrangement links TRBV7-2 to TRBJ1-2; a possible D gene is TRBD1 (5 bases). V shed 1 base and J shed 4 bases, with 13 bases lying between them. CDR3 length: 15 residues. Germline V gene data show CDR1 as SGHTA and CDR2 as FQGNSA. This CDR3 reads CASSLVFQGSYGYTF. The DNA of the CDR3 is TGTGCCAGCAGCTTAGTTTTCCAGGGTAGCTATGGCTACACCTTC.

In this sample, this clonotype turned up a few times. CDR3 sequence (DNA): TGTGCCAGCACCGGGGACTATAGCACAGATACGCAGTATTTT. This gives the protein CASTGDYSTDTQYF. The chain couples TRBV12-3 or TRBV12-4 to TRBJ2-3; TRBD2 agrees at 7 bases. Unmatched junction bases numbered 4, after V lost 7 bases and J lost 0 bases. The CDR3 is 14 amino acids.

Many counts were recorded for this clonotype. CDR3 region: CASSSLRTAGNQPQHF. The CDR3 DNA reads TGTGCCAGCAGTTCCCTGAGGACGGCGGGCAATCAGCCCCAGCATTTT. V usage is TRBV27 and J usage is TRBJ1-5, with D hard to call. The V and J ends lost 4 bases and 2 bases respectively, with 15 bases between them. Germline loops: CDR1 MNHEY, CDR2 SMNVEV (reference sequence). CDR3 size: 16 residues.

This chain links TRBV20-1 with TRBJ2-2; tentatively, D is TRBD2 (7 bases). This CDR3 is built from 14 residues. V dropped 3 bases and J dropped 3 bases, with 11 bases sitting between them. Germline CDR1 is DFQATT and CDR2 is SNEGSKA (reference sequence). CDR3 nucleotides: TGCAGTGCTAGCCGGGGGGCTGACACCGGGGAGCTGTTTTTT. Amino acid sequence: CSASRGADTGELFF.

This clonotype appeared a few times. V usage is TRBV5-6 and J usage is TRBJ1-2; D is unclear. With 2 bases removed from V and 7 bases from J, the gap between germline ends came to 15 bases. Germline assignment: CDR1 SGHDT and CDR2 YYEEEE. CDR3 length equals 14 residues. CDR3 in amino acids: CASSFGRRITGYTF. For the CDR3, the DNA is TGTGCCAGCAGCTTCGGACGGAGAATAACTGGCTACACCTTC.

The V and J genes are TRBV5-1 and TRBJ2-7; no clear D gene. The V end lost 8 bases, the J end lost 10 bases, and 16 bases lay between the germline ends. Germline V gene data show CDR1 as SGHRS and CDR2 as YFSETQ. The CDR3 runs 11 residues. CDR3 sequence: CASKGDGDQYF. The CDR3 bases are TGCGCCAGTAAAGGAGACGGTGATCAGTACTTC.

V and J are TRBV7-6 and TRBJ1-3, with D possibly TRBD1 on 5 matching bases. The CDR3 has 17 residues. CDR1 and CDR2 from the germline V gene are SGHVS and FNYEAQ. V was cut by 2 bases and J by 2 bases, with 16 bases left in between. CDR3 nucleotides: TGTGCCAGCAGCTTACAGGCGGCCAGGGCACCTGGAAACACCATATATTTT. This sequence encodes CASSLQAARAPGNTIYF.

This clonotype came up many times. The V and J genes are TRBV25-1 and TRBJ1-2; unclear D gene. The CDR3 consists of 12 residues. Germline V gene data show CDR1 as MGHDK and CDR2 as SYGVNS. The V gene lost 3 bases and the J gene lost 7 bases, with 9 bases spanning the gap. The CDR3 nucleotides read TGTGCCAGCAGTGACCCAGGAGGTGGCTACACCTTC. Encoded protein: CASSDPGGGYTF.

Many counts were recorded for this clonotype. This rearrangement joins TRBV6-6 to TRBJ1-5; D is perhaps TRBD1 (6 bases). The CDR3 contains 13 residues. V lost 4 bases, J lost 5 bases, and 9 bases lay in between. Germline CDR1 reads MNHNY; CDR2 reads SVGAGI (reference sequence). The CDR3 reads CASSSYRDQPQHF. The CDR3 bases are TGTGCCAGCAGTTCCTACAGGGATCAGCCCCAGCATTTT.

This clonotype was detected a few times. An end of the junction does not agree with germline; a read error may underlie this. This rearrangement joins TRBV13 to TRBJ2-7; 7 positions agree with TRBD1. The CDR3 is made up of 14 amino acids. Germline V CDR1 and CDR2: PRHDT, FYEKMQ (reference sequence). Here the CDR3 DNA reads TGTGCCAGCAGCCTAGGAGGCACAGGGGCCCTGCCGGGGTTC. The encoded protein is CASSLGGTGALPGF.

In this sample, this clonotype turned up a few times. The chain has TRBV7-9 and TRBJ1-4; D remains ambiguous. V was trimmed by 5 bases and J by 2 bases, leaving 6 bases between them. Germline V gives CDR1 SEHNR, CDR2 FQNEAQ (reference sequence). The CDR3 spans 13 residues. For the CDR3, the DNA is TGTGCCAGCAGCCTCGGTACTAATGAAAAACTGTTTTTT. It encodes CASSLGTNEKLFF.

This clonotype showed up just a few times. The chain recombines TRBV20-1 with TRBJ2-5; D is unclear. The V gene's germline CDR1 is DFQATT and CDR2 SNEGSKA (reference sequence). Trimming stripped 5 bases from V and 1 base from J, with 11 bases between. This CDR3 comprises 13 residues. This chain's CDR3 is CSAARRVQETQYF. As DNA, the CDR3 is TGCAGTGCTGCGCGACGGGTCCAAGAGACCCAGTACTTC.

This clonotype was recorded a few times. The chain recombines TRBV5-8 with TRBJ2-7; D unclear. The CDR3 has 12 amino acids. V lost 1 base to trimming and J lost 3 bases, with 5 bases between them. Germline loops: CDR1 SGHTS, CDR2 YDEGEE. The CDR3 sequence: CASSLIRYEQYF. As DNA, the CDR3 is TGTGCCAGCAGCTTGATACGCTACGAGCAGTACTTC.